This TCR beta chain was captured in a study of cytomegalovirus exposure and HLA in healthy donors. Across the study: The study's early data release held some 85 million unique TCRs from HLA-typed donors. Overall study findings and caveats: Associated with cytomegalovirus, according to the listing, were around 170 TCR beta chains. Sequencing likely produced, as an artifact, a cluster of highly shared sequence variants.

Losses at the gene ends were 4 bases for V and 14 bases for J; bases not matched to a gene: 8. Germline assignment: CDR1 SEHNR and CDR2 FQNEAQ (reference sequence). There are 12 residues in the CDR3. For this clone: Its target is unknown.

PCR primers comprised 60 Vbeta and 13 Jbeta primers. Some clones are missing from TCRdb's copy, which holds only in-frame ones; the method was immunoSEQ multiplex PCR. In the table there are about 160,000 clones, around three quarters of which are singletons. The sequence was collected from a man aged 50-59 years in good health and CMV-seropositive. The sequenced material came from PBMCs. The genes are TRBV7-9 and TRBJ2-1, with 7 bases aligning to TRBD1. This CDR3 reads CASSSTGQGKFF. DNA of the CDR3: TGTGCCAGCAGCTCGACAGGGCAGGGGAAGTTCTTC.